Presented here are 20 T cell receptor beta chains from one specimen sequenced in a study of shared clonotypes between healthy human individuals. Generated by immunoSEQ multiplex PCR, the TCRdb table keeps only in-frame clones and is missing some. The table lists 2 million to 2.5 million clones, roughly 91% of them singletons, with under 2% in the top ten. Naive CD8 populations comprised CD45RO-negative cells positively selected for CCR7, excluding terminally differentiated effector memory CD45RA+ cells. Sequences were obtained from naive CD8+ T cells from PBMCs. The receptors stem from a man younger than 35 in good health. Some clones in this sample may be carry-over from other donors' samples.

The sample holds one count of this clone. The chain couples TRBV19 to TRBJ1-4; perhaps TRBD1 as D (6 bases). Germline CDR1 reads LNHDA; CDR2 reads SQIVND (reference sequence). The CDR3 is 15 residues long. V lost 6 bases and J lost 0, with 11 bases in between. The CDR3 here is CASSLDRTTNEKLFF. DNA of the CDR3: TGTGCCAGTAGCCTAGACAGGACAACTAATGAAAAACTGTTTTTT.

This clone was recorded once. The J gene is TRBJ1-3, the V gene TRBV7-6; D is perhaps TRBD1 (5 bases). Between the trimmed V and J ends, which lost 5 bases and 4 bases, there was a span of 18 bases. The CDR3 extends over 16 amino acids. Germline lookup yields CDR1 SGHVS and CDR2 FNYEAQ. CDR3 DNA sequence: TGTGCCAGCAGCACTAGGGGTGCCACTGGAGGAAACACCATATATTTT. It yields the protein CASSTRGATGGNTIYF.

The rearrangement links TRBV5-8 to TRBJ2-3; D unclear. V gave up 5 bases and J gave up 1 base, with 14 bases separating them. CDR1 and CDR2 from the germline V gene are SGHTS and YDEGEE. The CDR3 consists of 15 residues. CDR3 in DNA: TGTGCCAGCAGTCCGATTTGGACGGGCACAGATACGCAGTATTTT. Its translation is CASSPIWTGTDTQYF.

The gene calls are TRBV4-3 and TRBJ2-1; D is perhaps TRBD2 (6 bases). V shed 3 bases and J shed 7 bases, with 13 bases lying between them. Germline loops: CDR1 LGHNA, CDR2 YSLEER. The length of the CDR3 is 14 residues. CDR3 protein: CASSHTGGGNEQFF. In DNA form, the CDR3 reads TGCGCCAGCAGCCATACGGGCGGAGGGAATGAGCAGTTCTTC.

This clone was counted between two and nine times. The V gene is TRBV19, the J gene TRBJ1-1, with TRBD1 identical over 7 bases. Germline CDR1 is LNHDA and CDR2 is SQIVND (reference sequence). V lost 8 bases, J lost 5 bases, and 8 bases stayed unmatched. The CDR3 is made up of 13 amino acids. This CDR3 is CASRNIQGTEAFF. CDR3 coding DNA: TGTGCCAGTCGAAATATACAGGGGACTGAAGCTTTCTTT. The variable domain in full, completed from reference TRBV19 and TRBJ1-1, reads DGGITQSPKYLFRKEGQNVTLSCEQNLNHDAMYWYRQDPGQGLRLIYYSQIVNDFQKGDIAEGYSVSREKKESFPLTVTSAQKNPTAFYLCASRNIQGTEAFFGQGTRLTVV.

V usage is TRBV27 and J usage is TRBJ1-1, with D maybe TRBD1 (5 bases). Germline CDR1 reads MNHEY; CDR2 reads SMNVEV (reference sequence). This CDR3 contains 13 residues. The V gene lost 2 bases and the J gene lost 6 bases, with 10 bases spanning the gap. In DNA, the CDR3 is TGTGCCAGCAGTTTAGTGGGGGATGCTGAAGCTTTCTTT. Protein: CASSLVGDAEAFF.

Concerning this clone itself: Relative to the germline gene, one junction end is altered; a read error may explain this. The chain joins TRBV4-1 to TRBJ1-1, with D maybe TRBD1 (6 bases). CDR3 length: 14 amino acids. CDR1 is MGHRA and CDR2 is YSYEKL in the germline V gene. In DNA form, the CDR3 reads TGCGCCAGCAGCCAAGGTGGAAGGGACACGGAAGCTTTCTTT. Translated: CASSQGGRDTEAFF.

The rearrangement joins TRBV9 to TRBJ2-3; D is unresolved. Between the trimmed V and J ends, which lost 4 bases and 4 bases, there was a span of 13 bases. This CDR3 has 14 residues. CDR1 and CDR2 from the germline V gene are SGDLS and YYNGEE. CDR3 DNA sequence: TGTGCCAGCAGCCCCAGAGGTTTCGCAGATACGCAGTATTTT. Protein: CASSPRGFADTQYF.

The rearrangement links TRBV19 to TRBJ2-7; TRBD1 might be the D (5 bases). V was trimmed by 1 base and J by 6 bases, leaving 10 bases between them. Per the germline V gene, CDR1 is LNHDA and CDR2 is SQIVND (reference sequence). The CDR3 sequence is 13 residues long. CDR3 DNA sequence: TGTGCCAGTAGTATAGGGCAGGGTCCCGAGCAGTACTTC. Translated: CASSIGQGPEQYF. Looking up the rest from reference TRBV19 and TRBJ2-7 gives the full variable domain: DGGITQSPKYLFRKEGQNVTLSCEQNLNHDAMYWYRQDPGQGLRLIYYSQIVNDFQKGDIAEGYSVSREKKESFPLTVTSAQKNPTAFYLCASSIGQGPEQYFGPGTRLTVT.

The chain uses TRBV11-3 and TRBJ2-1, with TRBD2 as a possible D gene (6 bases). The germline V and J ends were trimmed by 8 bases and 5 bases, with 16 bases remaining between them. CDR3 length: 14 residues. Germline assignment: CDR1 SGHNT and CDR2 YENEEA. CDR3 protein: CASAYGGFNNEQFF. The CDR3 region has the DNA TGTGCCAGCGCCTATGGGGGGTTTAACAATGAGCAGTTCTTC.

The chain carries TRBV5-1 and TRBJ2-7; D not resolved. CDR1 SGHRS and CDR2 YFSETQ come from the germline V gene. V dropped 0 bases and J dropped 7 bases, with 11 bases sitting between them. This CDR3 spans 13 amino acids. The CDR3 reads CASSLGTGEEQYF. In DNA, the CDR3 is TGCGCCAGCAGCTTGGGCACGGGTGAAGAGCAGTACTTC. Supplemented by reference TRBV5-1 and TRBJ2-7, the full variable domain reads KAGVTQTPRYLIKTRGQQVTLSCSPISGHRSVSWYQQTPGQGLQFLFEYFSETQRNKGNFPGRFSGRQFSNSRSEMNVSTLELGDSALYLCASSLGTGEEQYFGPGTRLTVT.

CDR3 bases: TGTGCCAGCAGCCTATCCGGGACTGGCACAGATACGCAGTATTTT. Its protein is CASSLSGTGTDTQYF. This chain uses TRBV7-8 with TRBJ2-3; tentative D call: TRBD2 (6 bases). CDR3 length: 15 amino acids. Germline loops: CDR1 SGHVS, CDR2 FQNEAQ. Trimming stripped 5 bases from V and 1 base from J, with 13 bases between.

In nucleotides, the CDR3 is TGTGCCAGCAGCTTGTTTCTAGATACGCAGTATTTT. Its protein product is CASSLFLDTQYF. The chain uses TRBV7-2 and TRBJ2-3; D remains ambiguous. The CDR3 has 12 residues. The germline V and J ends were trimmed by 3 bases and 5 bases, with 6 bases remaining between them. Germline V gene lookup returns CDR1 SGHTA and CDR2 FQGNSA.

J is TRBJ1-2 and V is TRBV27; TRBD1 agrees at 7 bases. V was clipped by 0 bases and J by 4 bases; unmatched bases: 5. This CDR3 region has 15 residues. The germline gives CDR1 MNHEY, CDR2 SMNVEV (reference sequence). In DNA, the CDR3 is TGTGCCAGCAGTTTATCGACAGGGCTTGGCTATGGCTACACCTTC. Amino acids: CASSLSTGLGYGYTF.

As to this clone: The identical CDR3 is also encoded by other nucleotide sequences in the sample. The V call is TRBV9, the J call TRBJ2-3; maybe TRBD2 (5 bases). The ends were cut back, 0 bases at V and 3 bases at J, with 8 bases in the middle. This CDR3 region has 14 residues. The germline V gene encodes CDR1 SGDLS and CDR2 YYNGEE. The CDR3 bases are TGTGCCAGCAGCGTAGGGCTAGCTACAGATACGCAGTATTTT. The encoded protein is CASSVGLATDTQYF.

The V call is TRBV28, the J call TRBJ1-5, with TRBD1 as a possible D gene (5 bases). Germline V gives CDR1 MDHEN, CDR2 SYDVKM. The V end was cut by 6 bases, the J end by 2 bases, with 14 bases between. This CDR3 has 15 residues. DNA for the CDR3: TGTGCCAGCAGGCCCGAAGGGGCTGGCAATCAGCCCCAGCATTTT. This encodes CASRPEGAGNQPQHF.

The gene calls are TRBV4-1 and TRBJ1-5; 7 bases match TRBD1. Trimming cost V 5 bases and J 7 bases; bases outside gene matches: 5. The CDR3 runs 13 residues. CDR1 is MGHRA, CDR2 YSYEKL, per germline. The CDR3 DNA sequence: TGCGCCAGCAGCGATAGGACAGGCCAGCCCCAGCATTTT. It translates to CASSDRTGQPQHF.

The V gene is TRBV5-4, the J gene TRBJ2-1; maybe TRBD2 (5 bases). Trimming shortened V by 9 bases and J by 4 bases, and 11 bases separated the two germline ends. The V gene's germline CDR1 is SGHNT and CDR2 YYREEE (reference sequence). This CDR3 region has 12 residues. This CDR3 reads CATASGYNEQFF. The DNA of the CDR3 is TGTGCCACCGCCAGCGGTTACAATGAGCAGTTCTTC.

V gene TRBV6-1 combines with J gene TRBJ1-1; D is undetermined. This CDR3 is 10 amino acids long. V was trimmed by 3 bases and J by 8 bases, leaving 4 bases between them. Germline loops: CDR1 MNHNS, CDR2 SASEGT. CDR3 DNA: TGTGCCAGCAGTGAGTGGGAAGCTTTCTTT. Protein sequence: CASSEWEAFF.

This chain uses TRBV7-9 with TRBJ2-7, with D possibly matching TRBD1 (6 bases). CDR3 length equals 14 residues. Looked up from germline, CDR1 is SEHNR and CDR2 is FQNEAQ (reference sequence). V gave up 2 bases and J gave up 3 bases, with 11 bases separating them. CDR3 residues: CASSLSDSDYEQYF. CDR3 DNA: TGTGCCAGCAGCTTATCGGACAGCGACTACGAGCAGTACTTC.